A single sample gave rise to the 3 T cell receptor beta chains below, sequenced in a study of identical twins. TCRdb fed the 5' RACE reads into MiXCR, producing one record per CDR3 protein. The sample has approximately 1.8 million distinct CDR3 sequences; around a third are singletons. The source material was cord blood. These receptors came from a newborn girl in good health.

The genes are TRBV20-1 and TRBJ1-1, with D perhaps matching TRBD1 (5 bases). Trimming cost V 1 base and J 1 base, with 7 bases left between them. The V gene's germline CDR1 is DFQATT and CDR2 SNEGSKA (reference sequence). The CDR3 is made up of 13 amino acids. DNA of the CDR3: TGCAGTGCTAGAGGGACACCGAACACTGAAGCTTTCTTT. Translated: CSARGTPNTEAFF.

This clonotype was found many times. This rearrangement joins TRBV12-3 or TRBV12-4 to TRBJ2-4; D gene ambiguous. Trimming removed 5 bases at V and 0 bases at J, with 8 bases between. CDR3 length: 14 amino acids. The CDR3 region has the DNA TGTGCCAGCAGTAGCCGGTTAGCCAAAAACATTCAGTACTTC. Protein: CASSSRLAKNIQYF.

The chain combines TRBV5-1 with TRBJ2-7; D not certain. The germline V gene has CDR1 SGHRS and CDR2 YFSETQ. Trimming removed 2 bases from V and 0 bases from J, with 9 bases in between. CDR3 length: 14 residues. CDR3 DNA sequence: TGCGCCAGCAGCTTCAGGTGGCTCTCCTACGAGCAGTACTTC. Translation gives CASSFRWLSYEQYF.